These 13 T cell receptor beta chains were sequenced from one sample in a study of post-analysis software for immune sequencing data. Whole-study findings and limits: The study found TRBV5-6, TRBV5-1 and TRBV20-1 among five or six TRBV segments more frequent in patients than controls.

Unique molecular identifiers featured in each of the TCR beta cDNA libraries. A single record per CDR3 protein comes from TCRdb applying MiXCR to the PCR reads. The profile shows hundreds of thousands of distinct CDR3 sequences, around 40% of them singletons. These receptors have no identified antigens. Sequenced: blood. The receptors were sampled from a girl aged 10-17 years with multiple sclerosis.

The chain links TRBV12-3 or TRBV12-4 to TRBJ2-1, with D perhaps matching TRBD1 or TRBD2 (6 bases each). V lost 3 bases, J lost 9 bases, and 18 bases lay in between. This CDR3 contains 15 residues. The CDR3 DNA reads TGTGCCAGCAGTTTGGGGGGCAGCGGAGGCGTTGAGCAGTTCTTC. As protein: CASSLGGSGGVEQFF.

The rearrangement uses TRBV27 and TRBJ1-2, with D possibly matching TRBD1 (5 bases). The ends were cut back, 3 bases at V and 3 bases at J, with 11 bases in the middle. Germline V gene lookup returns CDR1 MNHEY and CDR2 SMNVEV (reference sequence). The CDR3 is made up of 14 amino acids. CDR3 nucleotide sequence: TGTGCCAGCAGTTTGCAGGGAGGTGACTATGGCTACACCTTC. Protein: CASSLQGGDYGYTF.

The chain recombines TRBV5-1 with TRBJ1-2; the match to TRBD1 covers 7 bases. This CDR3 is built from 15 residues. J was trimmed by 0 bases and V by 4 bases; bases with no gene match: 6. CDR1 is SGHRS, CDR2 YFSETQ, per germline. CDR3 amino acids: CASSKDRIANYGYTF. CDR3 coding DNA: TGCGCCAGCAGCAAGGACAGGATAGCTAACTATGGCTACACCTTC. The complete variable domain, with remaining parts taken from reference TRBV5-1 and TRBJ1-2, reads KAGVTQTPRYLIKTRGQQVTLSCSPISGHRSVSWYQQTPGQGLQFLFEYFSETQRNKGNFPGRFSGRQFSNSRSEMNVSTLELGDSALYLCASSKDRIANYGYTFGSGTRLTVV.

CDR3 bases: TGTGCCAGCACTGAGGACAGTAGCACAGATACGCAGTATTTT. It translates to CASTEDSSTDTQYF. This rearrangement joins TRBV6-1 to TRBJ2-3, with D tentatively TRBD1 (6 bases). V was pared by 7 bases and J by 0 bases, with 11 bases between. Per germline, CDR1 MNHNS and CDR2 SASEGT. The CDR3 length is 14 residues.

The genes are TRBV12-3 or TRBV12-4 and TRBJ2-1; D remains ambiguous. CDR3 length: 14 amino acids. V lost 8 bases and J lost 4, with 15 bases in between. The CDR3 nucleotides read TGTGCCAGCCAGGTGGGTCGGCGGTACAATGAGCAGTTCTTC. It translates to CASQVGRRYNEQFF.

The chain employs TRBV12-3 or TRBV12-4 and TRBJ1-5; D possibly corresponds to TRBD1 (5 bases). V shed 6 bases and J shed 8 bases, with 11 bases lying between them. CDR3 length: 12 amino acids. The CDR3 sequence: CASRWGVEPQHF. CDR3 coding DNA: TGTGCCAGCAGATGGGGGGTTGAGCCCCAGCATTTT.

The chain has TRBV20-1 and TRBJ2-1, with 12 bases aligning to TRBD2. V shed 3 bases and J 9 bases; nucleotides not matched to a gene: 6. Germline values: CDR1 DFQATT, CDR2 SNEGSKA (reference sequence). The CDR3 consists of 14 residues. The CDR3 DNA is TGCAGTGCTAGGGCTAGCGGGAGGGCTCCTGAGCAGTTCTTC. This translates into CSARASGRAPEQFF.

This clonotype was detected a few times. V is TRBV7-9 and J is TRBJ2-1, with 9 bases that match TRBD2. Trimming at V came to 1 base and at J to 4 bases, leaving 14 bases not matched to a gene. Per the germline V gene, CDR1 is SEHNR and CDR2 is FQNEAQ (reference sequence). CDR3 length equals 19 residues. The CDR3 DNA is TGTGCCAGCAGCTTAGTTCGGCTAGCGGGGCCCCTAGGGTACAATGAGCAGTTCTTC. Protein sequence: CASSLVRLAGPLGYNEQFF.

This clonotype came up a few times. The chain uses TRBV29-1 and TRBJ2-7, with D possibly matching TRBD1 (5 bases). The V gene lost 5 bases and the J gene lost 3 bases, with 11 bases spanning the gap. Germline-derived CDR1 and CDR2 are SQVTM and ANQGSEA. CDR3 size: 12 residues. The DNA for the CDR3 is TGCAGCGTTTCCTCTCAGGGCTACGAGCAGTACTTC. It is translated as CSVSSQGYEQYF.

The genes are TRBV11-3 and TRBJ2-7; unclear D gene. The J call may be wrong; the DNA end is better matched by TRBJ2-5. This CDR3 has 13 amino acids. Germline V gene data show CDR1 as SGHNT and CDR2 as YENEEA. The CDR3 sequence: CASSFGPQETQYF. The DNA for the CDR3 is TGTGCCAGCAGCTTTGGGCCACAAGAGACCCAGTACTTC.

Concerning this clonotype: One end of the junction does not line up with germline, which may come from a read error. The chain employs TRBV20-1 and TRBJ2-1; D gene uncertain. The CDR3 extends over 11 amino acids. From germline, CDR1 is DFQATT and CDR2 SNEGSKA (reference sequence). DNA of the CDR3: TGCAATGCTAGGTTCAACAATGAGCAGTTCTTC. Encoded protein: CNARFNNEQFF.

The chain combines TRBV12-3 or TRBV12-4 with TRBJ1-1; 7 bases fit TRBD1. CDR3 size: 14 residues. The ends lost 2 bases at V and 5 bases at J; junction bases unmatched: 5. The CDR3 sequence: CASSLQGGGTEAFF. The CDR3 DNA follows: TGTGCCAGCAGTTTACAGGGGGGAGGGACTGAAGCTTTCTTT.

The chain is built from TRBV29-1 and TRBJ2-7; D tentatively reads TRBD1 or TRBD2 (5 bases each). The closer fit of TRBJ2-5 to the DNA end suggests the J call may be wrong. Germline V gene lookup returns CDR1 SQVTM and CDR2 ANQGSEA. This CDR3 comprises 14 residues. The CDR3 DNA follows: TGCAGCGTTGACCTGGGACCGATTCGGGAGACCCAGTACTTC. This encodes CSVDLGPIRETQYF.